The 22 T cell receptor beta chains below all came from one sample that was sequenced in a study of blood T cell repertoires in COVID-19. The method was immunoSEQ multiplex PCR; TCRdb's version includes in-frame clones alone and lacks a portion of them. The sample includes 20,000 to 25,000 clones, approximately 73% of them seen just once. The source material was peripheral blood. The receptors originated from a human donor in a cohort sampled during active or convalescent COVID-19.

The chain has TRBV5-1 and TRBJ2-7; TRBD2 agrees at 10 bases. Trimming at V came to 5 bases and at J to 3 bases, leaving 5 bases not matched to a gene. The V gene's germline CDR1 is SGHRS and CDR2 YFSETQ. This CDR3 comprises 14 residues. CDR3 nucleotide sequence: TGCGCCAGCAGTATTGGGACTAGCGTCTACGAGCAGTACTTC. It yields the protein CASSIGTSVYEQYF.

The chain is built from TRBV11-2 and TRBJ2-7; possibly TRBD1 for D (5 bases). Per germline, CDR1 SGHAT and CDR2 FQNNGV. V was pared by 4 bases and J by 3 bases, with 16 bases between. The CDR3 has 15 residues. CDR3 loop: CASSSAGLGNYEQYF. The CDR3 DNA reads as TGTGCCAGCAGCTCAGCAGGGTTGGGTAACTACGAGCAGTACTTC.

J is TRBJ1-5 and V is TRBV5-1; 11 positions match TRBD1. CDR3 size: 16 residues. Germline-derived CDR1 and CDR2 are SGHRS and YFSETQ. J lost 6 bases, V lost 0 bases, and 5 bases had no gene match. The CDR3 region is CASSLDGQGAGQPQHF. The CDR3 nucleotides are TGCGCCAGCAGCTTGGACGGACAGGGGGCAGGTCAGCCCCAGCATTTT. Combining the CDR3 with reference TRBV5-1 and TRBJ1-5 gives the whole variable domain KAGVTQTPRYLIKTRGQQVTLSCSPISGHRSVSWYQQTPGQGLQFLFEYFSETQRNKGNFPGRFSGRQFSNSRSEMNVSTLELGDSALYLCASSLDGQGAGQPQHFGDGTRLSIL.

The chain has TRBV7-6 and TRBJ2-3, with 13 bases matching TRBD2. CDR3 length: 17 residues. Per the germline V gene, CDR1 is SGHVS and CDR2 is FNYEAQ. The trim removed 6 bases at V and 3 bases at J, leaving 9 bases unmatched. The CDR3 sequence: CASRPRTSGGGTDTQYF. The CDR3 DNA reads as TGTGCCAGCAGACCGAGGACTAGCGGGGGTGGGACAGATACGCAGTATTTT. The whole variable domain, filled in from reference TRBV7-6 and TRBJ2-3, reads GAGVSQSPRYKVTKRGQDVALRCDPISGHVSLYWYRQALGQGPEFLTYFNYEAQQDKSGLPNDRFSAERPEGSISTLTIQRTEQRDSAMYRCASRPRTSGGGTDTQYFGPGTRLTVL.

The genes are TRBV7-9 and TRBJ1-1; 7 positions agree with TRBD1. CDR1 and CDR2 from the germline V gene are SEHNR and FQNEAQ (reference sequence). The CDR3 runs 12 residues. V lost 8 bases to trimming and J lost 6 bases; unmatched junction nucleotides: 6. The CDR3, as DNA: TGTGCCAGCTCCAGGGGGGGACCTGAAGCTTTCTTT. Its translation is CASSRGGPEAFF. The full variable domain, rest sourced from reference TRBV7-9 and TRBJ1-1, is DTGVSQNPRHKITKRGQNVTFRCDPISEHNRLYWYRQTLGQGPEFLTYFQNEAQLEKSRLLSDRFSAERPKGSFSTLEIQRTEQGDSAMYLCASSRGGPEAFFGQGTRLTVV.

In this sample, this clone turned up once. V and J are TRBV19 and TRBJ2-2; D is possibly TRBD1 (6 bases). V was cut by 1 base and J by 6 bases, with 12 bases left in between. This CDR3 comprises 15 residues. Germline lookup yields CDR1 LNHDA and CDR2 SQIVND (reference sequence). The DNA for the CDR3 is TGTGCCAGTAGTATAGTACAGGGACGGCCCGGGGAGCTGTTTTTT. Protein: CASSIVQGRPGELFF.

V usage is TRBV28 and J usage is TRBJ2-5, with 7 bases aligning to TRBD2. V was clipped by 8 bases and J by 7 bases; unmatched bases: 16. CDR3 length: 15 residues. CDR1 is MDHEN and CDR2 is SYDVKM in the germline V gene. For the CDR3, the DNA is TGTGCCAGCGGCAGATACATCGGGGGGTGGAGGACCCAGTACTTC. Encoded protein: CASGRYIGGWRTQYF.

The rearrangement uses TRBV19 and TRBJ1-4; a weak D match, TRBD1 (5 bases). V lost 1 base, J lost 8 bases, and 14 bases lay in between. CDR3 length equals 15 residues. The germline V gene has CDR1 LNHDA and CDR2 SQIVND (reference sequence). Written as DNA, the CDR3 is TGTGCCAGTAGTATAGTTCGGGGGATTGGAGAAAAACTGTTTTTT. Amino acid sequence: CASSIVRGIGEKLFF.

By proportion, this clone is medium-sized. The chain is built from TRBV12-3 or TRBV12-4 and TRBJ1-1, with unresolved D. The length of the CDR3 is 13 residues. Trimming shortened V by 8 bases and J by 0 bases, and 10 bases separated the two germline ends. CDR3 coding DNA: TGTGCCAGCTTCGGGTGGGTGAACACTGAAGCTTTCTTT. Its protein product is CASFGWVNTEAFF.

This clone was recorded a few times. The rearrangement links TRBV10-2 to TRBJ1-1, with 9 bases identical to TRBD1. Germline V gene lookup returns CDR1 WSHSY and CDR2 SAAADI. The CDR3 extends over 13 amino acids. Trimming took 7 bases from V and 4 from J; bases not matched to a gene: 4. As DNA, the CDR3 is TGCGCCAGCACCGACAGGGGGACCACTGAAGCTTTCTTT. This gives the protein CASTDRGTTEAFF.

J is TRBJ2-3 and V is TRBV5-1, with a weak D call TRBD1 (6 bases). CDR3 length: 14 amino acids. CDR1 SGHRS and CDR2 YFSETQ come from the germline V gene. V lost 4 bases to trimming and J lost 2 bases, with 11 bases between them. CDR3 region: CASSPDRYTDTQYF. DNA for the CDR3: TGCGCCAGCAGCCCCGACAGGTACACAGATACGCAGTATTTT.

The V call is TRBV28, the J call TRBJ2-7, with TRBD2 matching over 7 bases. Trimming at V came to 5 bases and at J to 4 bases, leaving 17 bases not matched to a gene. The CDR3 is 17 residues long. The V gene's germline CDR1 is MDHEN and CDR2 SYDVKM. The CDR3 coding sequence is TGTGCCAGCAGTCCCCCGGTCGGGGGGAGAACGTGGTACGAGCAGTACTTC. It codes for CASSPPVGGRTWYEQYF.

A few counts support this clone. This CDR3 reads CASSQPGTEAFF. The CDR3 coding sequence is TGTGCCAGCAGCCAACCGGGTACTGAAGCTTTCTTT. The gene calls are TRBV4-2 and TRBJ1-1, with D hard to call. Germline V gives CDR1 LGHNA, CDR2 YNFKEQ. The CDR3 length is 12 residues. The V end was cut by 2 bases, the J end by 5 bases, with 6 bases between.

J is TRBJ2-2 and V is TRBV27; 7 bases are shared with TRBD1. This CDR3 spans 14 amino acids. V shed 6 bases and J 6 bases; nucleotides not matched to a gene: 7. The germline CDR1 and CDR2 sequences are MNHEY and SMNVEV (reference sequence). The CDR3 DNA reads TGTGCCAGCAGGCGACAGGGCGGCGCCGGGGAGCTGTTTTTT. The encoded protein is CASRRQGGAGELFF.

The chain links TRBV18 to TRBJ2-5; 7 nucleotides align to TRBD2. The CDR3 extends over 15 amino acids. The germline gives CDR1 KGHSH, CDR2 LQKENI. The J segment lost 6 bases and the V segment lost 3 bases, leaving 10 bases of the junction unmatched. Written as DNA, the CDR3 is TGTGCCAGCTCACCCGAAATGACTAGCACGAAGACCCAGTACTTC. This translates into CASSPEMTSTKTQYF.

This chain connects TRBV5-5 to TRBJ2-3; D is ambiguous. V was trimmed by 7 bases and J by 2 bases, leaving 11 bases between them. Germline V gene data show CDR1 as SGHKS and CDR2 as YYEKEE (reference sequence). CDR3 length: 13 residues. In DNA form, the CDR3 reads TGTGCCAGCTCCCCCCCATCCACAGATACGCAGTATTTT. It yields the protein CASSPPSTDTQYF.

This clone was counted between two and nine times. The rearrangement joins TRBV30 to TRBJ1-5; 9 positions agree with TRBD1. V trimming: 2 bases; J trimming: 5 bases; junction bases outside the gene matches: 4. In germline, CDR1 is GTSNPN, CDR2 SVGIG (reference sequence). CDR3 length: 14 amino acids. CDR3 DNA sequence: TGTGCCTGGAGTTCGACAGGGGGGGATCAGCCCCAGCATTTT. Translation: CAWSSTGGDQPQHF.

The chain links TRBV7-9 to TRBJ1-1; D is unresolved. Germline CDR1 reads SEHNR; CDR2 reads FQNEAQ (reference sequence). V lost 7 bases, J lost 4 bases, and 10 bases lay in between. The CDR3 length is 12 residues. The chain's CDR3 is CASTLVSTEAFF. CDR3 sequence (DNA): TGTGCCAGCACCCTGGTGAGCACTGAAGCTTTCTTT.

The chain has TRBV28 and TRBJ1-2; D possibly corresponds to TRBD1 (6 bases). The ends were cut back, 3 bases at V and 8 bases at J, with 19 bases in the middle. Germline CDR1 reads MDHEN; CDR2 reads SYDVKM. The CDR3 is 15 residues long. CDR3 coding DNA: TGTGCCAGCAGTTTGTCCGGGACACCCCTGGGAGGCTACACCTTC. As protein: CASSLSGTPLGGYTF.

The chain uses TRBV3-1 (or the pseudogene TRBV3-2) and TRBJ1-1, with 7 positions matching TRBD1. The V segment lost 6 bases and the J segment 5 bases; nucleotides outside the gene matches: 6. From germline, CDR1 is LGHDT and CDR2 YNNKEL (reference sequence). CDR3 length equals 13 residues. CDR3 nucleotide sequence: TGTGCCAGCAGATCAGGGGGGTGGACTGAAGCTTTCTTT. As protein: CASRSGGWTEAFF.

This clone was observed a few times. For the CDR3, the DNA is TGCGCCACCATGAAGGAGGCAGGGGGGACGCAGTATTTT. Its protein product is CATMKEAGGTQYF. The V and J genes are TRBV5-1 and TRBJ2-3; D is possibly TRBD1 (7 bases). Germline-derived CDR1 and CDR2 are SGHRS and YFSETQ. Trimming stripped 9 bases from V and 9 bases from J, with 20 bases between. The CDR3 sequence is 13 residues long.

The chain recombines TRBV5-5 with TRBJ2-1; the D gene is possibly TRBD1 (5 bases). The CDR3 covers 13 residues. CDR1 SGHKS and CDR2 YYEKEE come from the germline V gene (reference sequence). V lost 5 bases to trimming and J lost 9 bases, with 15 bases between them. The DNA for the CDR3 is TGTGCCAGCAGAACAGGAGTGGAGACTGAGCAGTTCTTC. It translates to CASRTGVETEQFF.